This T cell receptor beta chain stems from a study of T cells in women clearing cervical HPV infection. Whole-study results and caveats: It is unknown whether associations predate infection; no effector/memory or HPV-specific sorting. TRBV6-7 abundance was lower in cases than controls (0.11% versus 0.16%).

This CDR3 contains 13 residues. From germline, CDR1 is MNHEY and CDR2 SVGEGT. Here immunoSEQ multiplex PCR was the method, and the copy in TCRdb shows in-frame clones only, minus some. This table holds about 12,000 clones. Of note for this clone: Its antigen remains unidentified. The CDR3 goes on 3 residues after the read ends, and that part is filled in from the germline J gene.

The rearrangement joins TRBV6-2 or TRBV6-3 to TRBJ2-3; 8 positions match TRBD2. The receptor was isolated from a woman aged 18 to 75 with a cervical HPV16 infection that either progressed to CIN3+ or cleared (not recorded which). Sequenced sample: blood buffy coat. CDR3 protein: CASRPTSVETQYF. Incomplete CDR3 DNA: TGTGCCAGCAGACCGACTAGCGTGGAGACG.